The 9 T cell receptor beta chains presented below share a single source sample, sequenced in a study of early T cells in non-severe SARS-CoV-2 infection. Each CDR3 protein gets one entry after TCRdb re-called the 5' RACE reads with MiXCR. The sample yields under 60,000 distinct CDR3 sequences, 7% to 9% seen once. The sequenced sample was whole blood. These receptor sequences come from an adult who was a healthcare worker with PCR-confirmed SARS-CoV-2 infection or an uninfected control (not recorded which).

For the CDR3, the DNA is TGTGCCAGCAGGCCCGGGAGGGGCGCTGAGCAGTTCTTC. Encoded protein: CASRPGRGAEQFF. The chain recombines TRBV6-5 with TRBJ2-1; 8 bases are a match to TRBD2. V shed 6 bases and J 9 bases; nucleotides not matched to a gene: 7. Germline CDR1 reads MNHEY; CDR2 reads SVGAGI. This CDR3 is 13 amino acids long.

This clonotype was seen at least ten times. The chain is built from TRBV10-3 and TRBJ2-1; no clear D. V was trimmed by 2 bases and J by 0 bases, leaving 8 bases between them. This CDR3 spans 15 amino acids. Germline CDR1 is ENHRY and CDR2 is SYGVKD. CDR3 region: CAISEARSSYNEQFF. CDR3 in DNA: TGTGCCATCAGTGAGGCGAGGAGCTCCTACAATGAGCAGTTCTTC.

This clonotype was recorded at least ten times. The chain combines TRBV20-1 with TRBJ2-7; D possibly corresponds to TRBD1 (6 bases). CDR1 and CDR2 (germline): DFQATT, SNEGSKA (reference sequence). Deletions cut 3 bases from V and 6 bases from J, with 15 bases between. The CDR3 runs 13 residues. The chain's CDR3 is CSARAGVLGEQYF. The CDR3, as DNA: TGCAGTGCTAGGGCAGGGGTTCTGGGCGAGCAGTACTTC.

There are many counts of this clonotype. The chain has TRBV9 and TRBJ2-3; 7 bases are a match to TRBD1. Trimming at V came to 4 bases and at J to 0 bases, leaving 8 bases not matched to a gene. Germline CDR1 SGDLS, CDR2 YYNGEE. The CDR3 runs to 16 residues. The CDR3 DNA reads TGTGCCAGCAGCATTAGGGGGCTCTCTAGCACAGATACGCAGTATTTT. Amino acid sequence: CASSIRGLSSTDTQYF.

This clonotype was counted ten times or more. This rearrangement joins TRBV30 to TRBJ2-4; 10 bases line up with TRBD1. The CDR3 sequence is 15 residues long. V lost 3 bases, J lost 6 bases, and 8 bases stayed unmatched. Germline assignment: CDR1 GTSNPN and CDR2 SVGIG (reference sequence). The DNA for the CDR3 is TGTGCCTGGAGGGAGCCCCGGGACAGGGGAAACATTCAGTACTTC. Translation gives CAWREPRDRGNIQYF.

V is TRBV3-1 and J is TRBJ2-3; D possibly matches TRBD1 or TRBD2 (5 bases each). The CDR3 is 15 amino acids. Trimming took 1 base from V and 5 from J, leaving 13 bases between them. Germline loops: CDR1 LGHDT, CDR2 YNNKEL (reference sequence). The chain's CDR3 is CASSQALGDGDTQYF. The CDR3 region has the DNA TGTGCCAGCAGCCAAGCCTTGGGGGATGGAGATACGCAGTATTTT.

This clonotype came up a few times. The chain joins TRBV20-1 to TRBJ2-7; 8 bases agree with TRBD1. This CDR3 is built from 12 residues. Germline lookup yields CDR1 DFQATT and CDR2 SNEGSKA (reference sequence). The junction had 3 bases not matched to a gene; V was cut back by 5 bases and J by 3 bases. CDR3 amino acids: CSAEDRDYEQYF. Written as DNA, the CDR3 is TGCAGTGCTGAGGACAGGGACTACGAGCAGTACTTC.

This clonotype has a count of ten or more. The rearrangement links TRBV12-3 or TRBV12-4 to TRBJ2-7; TRBD2 might be the D (5 bases). Trimming removed 6 bases from V and 0 bases from J, with 9 bases in between. The CDR3 contains 13 residues. In nucleotides, the CDR3 is TGTGCCAGCAGCGACGGGAACTCCTACGAGCAGTACTTC. Its translation: CASSDGNSYEQYF.

The chain uses TRBV29-1 and TRBJ2-3, with 16 bases lining up with TRBD2. With V trimmed by 6 bases and J by 1 base, 7 bases remained unmatched. The CDR3 is 17 amino acids. CDR1 is SQVTM, CDR2 ANQGSEA, per germline. The CDR3 sequence is CSVPGLAGGPRTDTQYF. CDR3 nucleotide sequence: TGCAGCGTCCCGGGACTAGCGGGAGGGCCGCGCACAGATACGCAGTATTTT.